A single T cell receptor beta chain is shown here with its context. The antigen is not known. This entry comes from a study of CD8+CD57+ T cells in acquired aplastic anemia. Study-wide results and caveats: Controls did not differ significantly from patients in CD8+ Simpson's diversity. Patients and controls had in common around 29 CD8+ CDR3 sequences.

Genomic DNA templated the TCR beta VDJ and CDR3 profiling. TCRdb re-derived calls from the reads in MiXCR, one entry per CDR3 protein. This table has 110,000 or so distinct CDR3 sequences, under 65% appearing once. Patients chosen for sequencing had shown CD8+CD57+ cell expansion by flow cytometry. Germline-derived CDR1 and CDR2 are LGHNA and YSLEER. The CDR3 sequence is 16 residues long. The V gene end was trimmed by 0 bases and the J gene end by 4 bases; junction bases not matched to a gene: 8. The sample taken for sequencing was sorted CD4+, CD8+, or CD8+CD57+ T cells (not recorded which) from PBMCs. The TCR comes from a human donor with aplastic anemia. The V and J genes are TRBV4-3 and TRBJ1-1, with 7 positions matching TRBD1. For the CDR3, the DNA is TGCGCCAGCAGCCAAGATTATGTAGGGGGCAGCACTGAAGCTTTCTTT. Translated: CASSQDYVGGSTEAFF.